This T cell receptor (beta chain) was recorded in a study of cytomegalovirus exposure and HLA in healthy donors. This CDR3 is 14 amino acids long. Germline V gene data show CDR1 as SGDLS and CDR2 as YYNGEE. Trimming cost V 5 bases and J 2 bases, with 10 bases left between them. The PCR had 60 Vbeta and 13 Jbeta primers. TCRdb's copy holds only in-frame clones and misses some; the assay was immunoSEQ multiplex PCR. The sample records some 160,000 clones, approximately 82% being singletons. Study outcomes and limitations: Per a prior analysis, the majority of TCR beta V segments were productive roughly 87% or roughly 30% of the time.

A remark on this clone: Its antigen is still unknown.

Source material: PBMCs. The receptor's source is a male donor in good health and CMV-seronegative. The rearrangement uses TRBV9 and TRBJ1-4, with D perhaps matching TRBD1 (6 bases). CDR3 residues: CASSKTGTNEKLFF. The CDR3 DNA is TGTGCCAGCAGTAAAACAGGGACTAATGAAAAACTGTTTTTT.